This TCR beta chain was identified in a study of identical twins. The germline V and J ends were trimmed by 3 bases and 2 bases, with 17 bases remaining between them. Germline V gene lookup returns CDR1 SQVTM and CDR2 ANQGSEA. The CDR3 has 15 amino acids. This clonotype was observed many times. TCRdb itself ran the 5' RACE reads through MiXCR, one entry per CDR3 protein. The sample has about 300,000 distinct CDR3 sequences; approximately 13% are singletons. The same sample was also studied in work on yellow fever vaccine responses in identical twins.

Sequenced material: CD8+ T cells sorted from blood. The source is a young woman in good health. The chain employs TRBV29-1 and TRBJ2-7; D remains ambiguous. The CDR3 protein is CSVDELASTPYEQYF. The CDR3 nucleotides read TGCAGCGTTGACGAACTGGCTTCTACCCCCTACGAGCAGTACTTC.